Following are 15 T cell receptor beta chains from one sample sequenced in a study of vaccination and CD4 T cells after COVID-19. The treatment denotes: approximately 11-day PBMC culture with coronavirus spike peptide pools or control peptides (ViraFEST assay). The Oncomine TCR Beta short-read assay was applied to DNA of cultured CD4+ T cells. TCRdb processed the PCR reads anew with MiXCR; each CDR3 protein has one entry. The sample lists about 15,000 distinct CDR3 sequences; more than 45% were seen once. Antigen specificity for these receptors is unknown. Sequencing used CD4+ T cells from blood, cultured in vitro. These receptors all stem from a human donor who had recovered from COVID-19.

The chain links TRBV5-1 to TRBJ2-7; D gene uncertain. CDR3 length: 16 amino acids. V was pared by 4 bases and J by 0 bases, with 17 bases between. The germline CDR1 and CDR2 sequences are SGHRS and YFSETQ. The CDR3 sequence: CASSPRSLGSSYEQYF. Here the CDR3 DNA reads TGCGCCAGCAGCCCCCGCTCTCTCGGAAGCTCCTACGAGCAGTACTTC. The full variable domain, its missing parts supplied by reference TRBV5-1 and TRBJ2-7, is KAGVTQTPRYLIKTRGQQVTLSCSPISGHRSVSWYQQTPGQGLQFLFEYFSETQRNKGNFPGRFSGRQFSNSRSEMNVSTLELGDSALYLCASSPRSLGSSYEQYFGPGTRLTVT.

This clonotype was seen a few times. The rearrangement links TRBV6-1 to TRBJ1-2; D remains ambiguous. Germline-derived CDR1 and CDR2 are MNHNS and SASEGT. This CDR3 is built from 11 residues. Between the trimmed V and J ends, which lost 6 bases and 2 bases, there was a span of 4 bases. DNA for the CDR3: TGTGCCAGCAGCGAGAACTATGGCTACACCTTC. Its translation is CASSENYGYTF.

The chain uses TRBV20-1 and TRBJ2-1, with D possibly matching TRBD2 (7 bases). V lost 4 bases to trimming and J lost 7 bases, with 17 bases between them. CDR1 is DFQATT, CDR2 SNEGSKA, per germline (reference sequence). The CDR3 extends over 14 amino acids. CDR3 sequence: CSAKKGGGWNEQFF. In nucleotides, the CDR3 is TGCAGTGCTAAGAAGGGGGGGGGCTGGAATGAGCAGTTCTTC.

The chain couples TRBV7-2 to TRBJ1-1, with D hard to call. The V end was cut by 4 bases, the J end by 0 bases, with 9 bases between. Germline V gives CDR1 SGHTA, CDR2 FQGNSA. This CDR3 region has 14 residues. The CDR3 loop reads CASSYGRMNTEAFF. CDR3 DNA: TGTGCCAGCAGCTACGGACGGATGAACACTGAAGCTTTCTTT. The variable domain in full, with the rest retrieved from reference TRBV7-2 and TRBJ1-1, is GAGVSQSPSNKVTEKGKDVELRCDPISGHTALYWYRQSLGQGLEFLIYFQGNSAPDKSGLPSDRFSAERTGGSVSTLTIQRTQQEDSAVYLCASSYGRMNTEAFFGQGTRLTVV.

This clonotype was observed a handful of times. The CDR3 region has the DNA TGTGCCACCAGGGACGAATTGTTGAGCACTGAAGCTTTCTTT. Translating it yields CATRDELLSTEAFF. The rearrangement links TRBV19 to TRBJ1-1, with a possible D match to TRBD1 (5 bases). The CDR3 extends over 14 amino acids. Germline loops: CDR1 LNHDA, CDR2 SQIVND (reference sequence). The V and J ends lost 10 bases and 4 bases respectively, with 19 bases between them.

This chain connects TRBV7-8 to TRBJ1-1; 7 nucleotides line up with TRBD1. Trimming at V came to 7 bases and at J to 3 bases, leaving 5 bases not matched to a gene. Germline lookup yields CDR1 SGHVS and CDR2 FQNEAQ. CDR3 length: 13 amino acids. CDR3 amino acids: CASTWDRDTEAFF. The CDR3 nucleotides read TGTGCCAGCACCTGGGACAGAGACACTGAAGCTTTCTTT.

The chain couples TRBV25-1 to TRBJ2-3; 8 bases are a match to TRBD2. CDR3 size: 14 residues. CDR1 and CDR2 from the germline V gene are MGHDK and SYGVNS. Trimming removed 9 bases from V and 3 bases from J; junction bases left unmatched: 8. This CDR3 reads CASSAGTSTDTQYF. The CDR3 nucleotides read TGTGCCAGTTCCGCCGGGACTAGTACAGATACGCAGTATTTT.

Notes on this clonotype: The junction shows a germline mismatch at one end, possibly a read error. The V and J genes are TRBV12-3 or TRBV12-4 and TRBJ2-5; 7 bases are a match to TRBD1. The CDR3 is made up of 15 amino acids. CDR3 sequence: CTSSQMWTGQETQYF. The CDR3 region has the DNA TGTACCAGCAGCCAAATGTGGACAGGCCAAGAGACCCAGTACTTC.

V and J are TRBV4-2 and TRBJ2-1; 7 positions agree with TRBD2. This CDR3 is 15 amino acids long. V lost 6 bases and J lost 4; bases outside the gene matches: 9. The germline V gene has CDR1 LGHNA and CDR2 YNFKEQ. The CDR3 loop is CASSGGRGAYNEQFF. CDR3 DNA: TGTGCCAGCAGTGGGGGGAGGGGAGCTTACAATGAGCAGTTCTTC.

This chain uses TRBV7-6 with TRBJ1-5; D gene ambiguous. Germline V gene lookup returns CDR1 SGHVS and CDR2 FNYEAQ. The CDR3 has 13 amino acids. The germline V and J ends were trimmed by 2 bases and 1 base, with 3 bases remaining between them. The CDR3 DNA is TGTGCCAGCAGCTTATTCAGCAATCAGCCCCAGCATTTT. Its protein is CASSLFSNQPQHF.

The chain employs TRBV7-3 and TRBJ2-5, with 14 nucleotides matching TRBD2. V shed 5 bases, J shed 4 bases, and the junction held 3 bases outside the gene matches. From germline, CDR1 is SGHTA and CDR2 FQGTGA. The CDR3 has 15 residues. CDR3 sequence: CASSPTSGGGETQYF. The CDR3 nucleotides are TGTGCCAGCAGCCCGACTAGCGGGGGGGGAGAGACCCAGTACTTC.

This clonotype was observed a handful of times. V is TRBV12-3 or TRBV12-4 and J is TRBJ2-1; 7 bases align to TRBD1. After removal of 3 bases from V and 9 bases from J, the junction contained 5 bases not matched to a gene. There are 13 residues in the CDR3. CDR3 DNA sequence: TGTGCCAGCAGTTTTCAAGGGGGCGGTGAGCAGTTCTTC. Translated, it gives CASSFQGGGEQFF.

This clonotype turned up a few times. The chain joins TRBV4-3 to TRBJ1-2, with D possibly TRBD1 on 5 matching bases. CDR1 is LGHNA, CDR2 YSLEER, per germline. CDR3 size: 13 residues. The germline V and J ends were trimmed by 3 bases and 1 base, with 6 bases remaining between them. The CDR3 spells CASSQGDNYGYTF. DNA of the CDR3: TGCGCCAGCAGCCAGGGGGATAACTATGGCTACACCTTC.

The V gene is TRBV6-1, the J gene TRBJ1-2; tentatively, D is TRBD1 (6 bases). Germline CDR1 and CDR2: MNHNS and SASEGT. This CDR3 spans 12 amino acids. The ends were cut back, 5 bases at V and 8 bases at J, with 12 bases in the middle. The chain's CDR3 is CASSLRGWGYTF. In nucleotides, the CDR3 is TGTGCCAGCAGTCTCAGGGGTTGGGGCTACACCTTC.

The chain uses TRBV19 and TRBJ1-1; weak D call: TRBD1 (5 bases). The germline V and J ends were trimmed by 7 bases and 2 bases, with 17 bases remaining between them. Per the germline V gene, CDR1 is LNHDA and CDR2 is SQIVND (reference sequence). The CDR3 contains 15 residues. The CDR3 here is CASNPREGINTEAFF. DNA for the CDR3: TGTGCCAGTAATCCACGGGAGGGGATCAACACTGAAGCTTTCTTT.